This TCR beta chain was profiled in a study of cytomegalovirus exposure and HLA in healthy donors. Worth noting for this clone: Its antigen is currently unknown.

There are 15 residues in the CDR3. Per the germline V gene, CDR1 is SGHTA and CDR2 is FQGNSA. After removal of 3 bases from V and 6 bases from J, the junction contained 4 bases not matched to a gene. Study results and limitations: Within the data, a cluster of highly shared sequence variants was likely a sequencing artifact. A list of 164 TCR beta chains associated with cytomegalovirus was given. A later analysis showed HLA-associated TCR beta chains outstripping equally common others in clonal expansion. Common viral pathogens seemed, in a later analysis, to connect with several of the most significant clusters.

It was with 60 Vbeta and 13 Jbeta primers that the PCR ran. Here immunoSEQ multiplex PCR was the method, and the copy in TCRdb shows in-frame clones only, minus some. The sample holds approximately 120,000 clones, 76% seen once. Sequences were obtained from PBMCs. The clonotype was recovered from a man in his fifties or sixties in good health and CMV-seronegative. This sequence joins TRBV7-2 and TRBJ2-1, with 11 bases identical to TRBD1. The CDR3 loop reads CASSFVGTGGNEQFF. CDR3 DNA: TGTGCCAGCAGCTTTGTCGGGACAGGGGGCAATGAGCAGTTCTTC.